Following are 14 T cell receptor beta chains from one sample sequenced in a study of blood T cell repertoires in COVID-19. The repertoire was sequenced with immunoSEQ multiplex PCR; TCRdb's copy has only in-frame clones and lacks some. This sample has 130,000 or so clones, with about 75% found just once. The sample was peripheral blood. The receptors were sampled from a man aged 80 or over with acute or convalescent COVID-19.

The genes are TRBV29-1 and TRBJ2-7; 7 bases line up with TRBD1. The germline CDR1 and CDR2 sequences are SQVTM and ANQGSEA. The CDR3 contains 13 residues. V was clipped by 4 bases and J by 1 base; unmatched bases: 4. As DNA, the CDR3 is TGCAGCGTTGCAGGGGGAAAGTCCTACGAGCAGTACTTC. The encoded protein is CSVAGGKSYEQYF.

V gene TRBV12-3 or TRBV12-4 combines with J gene TRBJ1-5; D unclear. Trimming pared 6 bases from V and 3 bases from J, leaving 9 bases between. The length of the CDR3 is 13 residues. The CDR3 DNA sequence: TGTGCCAGCAGCCGCTCTATCAATCAGCCCCAGCATTTT. Residues: CASSRSINQPQHF.

The chain uses TRBV24-1 and TRBJ2-1; 9 nucleotides line up with TRBD1. The CDR3 spans 15 residues. The germline gives CDR1 KGHDR, CDR2 SFDVKD. The V segment lost 2 bases and the J segment 7 bases; nucleotides outside the gene matches: 5. The CDR3 loop is CATSDSGQGLNEQFF. CDR3 sequence (DNA): TGTGCCACCAGTGATTCGGGACAGGGCTTAAATGAGCAGTTCTTC.

V is TRBV7-3 and J is TRBJ2-3; 8 nucleotides match TRBD2. V lost 5 bases and J lost 2; bases outside the gene matches: 6. The CDR3 loop spans 15 amino acids. Germline CDR1 and CDR2: SGHTA and FQGTGA. The CDR3 is CASSPGGGNTDTQYF. The DNA for the CDR3 is TGTGCCAGCAGCCCGGGAGGGGGGAACACAGATACGCAGTATTTT.

The table lists this clone with a count of one. The rearrangement links TRBV4-2 to TRBJ1-5; no firm D call. CDR1 and CDR2 (germline): LGHNA, YNFKEQ. V lost 4 bases, J lost 3 bases, and 10 bases lay in between. The CDR3 is made up of 14 amino acids. CDR3 nucleotides: TGTGCCAGCAGCCCCTCGGGTCCCAATCAGCCCCAGCATTTT. Protein sequence: CASSPSGPNQPQHF.

The sample holds a few counts of this clone. The chain uses TRBV28 and TRBJ1-6; no definite D call. The CDR3 totals 12 residues. V was pared by 5 bases and J by 7 bases, with 6 bases between. Germline V gene data show CDR1 as MDHEN and CDR2 as SYDVKM. The CDR3 protein is CASSPQNSPLHF. CDR3 DNA sequence: TGTGCCAGCAGTCCACAGAATTCACCCCTCCACTTT.

The genes are TRBV28 and TRBJ2-1; 10 bases agree with TRBD1. Per the germline V gene, CDR1 is MDHEN and CDR2 is SYDVKM. The CDR3 is made up of 16 amino acids. With 5 bases clipped from V and 6 bases from J, the junction kept 10 bases outside the gene matches. CDR3 nucleotides: TGTGCCAGCAGTCACGTATGGGACAGGGGTCCCAATGAGCAGTTCTTC. This gives the protein CASSHVWDRGPNEQFF.

The V call is TRBV6-5, the J call TRBJ2-7; 12 bases map to TRBD1. Germline-derived CDR1 and CDR2 are MNHEY and SVGAGI. The CDR3 sequence is 16 residues long. J was trimmed by 7 bases and V by 2 bases; bases with no gene match: 9. CDR3 coding DNA: TGTGCCAGCAGTTACACCGGGACAGGGGGCGCGGGGGAGCAGTACTTC. This translates into CASSYTGTGGAGEQYF.

The chain employs TRBV5-6 and TRBJ2-3; 8 bases agree with TRBD1. The CDR3 runs to 18 residues. Germline V gene lookup returns CDR1 SGHDT and CDR2 YYEEEE. V was clipped by 1 base and J by 7 bases; unmatched bases: 17. CDR3 nucleotide sequence: TGTGCCAGCAGCTTGAACCCTTCGGCAGGGGGCGTAGGTAATACGCAGTATTTT. Amino acids: CASSLNPSAGGVGNTQYF.

The chain employs TRBV20-1 and TRBJ2-1, with 8 positions matching TRBD1. The trim removed 3 bases at V and 3 bases at J, leaving 4 bases unmatched. The CDR3 has 14 amino acids. Germline V gene data show CDR1 as DFQATT and CDR2 as SNEGSKA (reference sequence). The CDR3 nucleotides read TGCAGTGCTAGTCTAACAGGGGGCTACAATGAGCAGTTCTTC. Translated: CSASLTGGYNEQFF.

The chain employs TRBV9 and TRBJ2-2, with D uncertain. The germline CDR1 and CDR2 sequences are SGDLS and YYNGEE. V lost 0 bases and J 4 bases, leaving 10 bases between the germline ends. This CDR3 spans 15 amino acids. Here the CDR3 reads CASSVVGVRTGELFF. The CDR3 DNA follows: TGTGCCAGCAGCGTAGTCGGAGTTCGCACCGGGGAGCTGTTTTTT. Variable domain in full (rest from reference TRBV9 and TRBJ2-2): DSGVTQTPKHLITATGQRVTLRCSPRSGDLSVYWYQQSLDQGLQFLIQYYNGEERAKGNILERFSAQQFPDLHSELNLSSLELGDSALYFCASSVVGVRTGELFFGEGSRLTVL.

This clone was observed a handful of times. This chain joins TRBV5-5 and TRBJ2-6; no clear D gene. CDR3 length: 13 amino acids. V was pared by 5 bases and J by 1 base, with 4 bases between. Per germline, CDR1 SGHKS and CDR2 YYEKEE (reference sequence). The CDR3 DNA reads as TGTGCCAGCAGGACTTCTGGGGCCAACGTCCTGACTTTC. Protein product: CASRTSGANVLTF.

This chain joins TRBV19 and TRBJ2-7; TRBD1 aligns across 8 bases. The germline V gene has CDR1 LNHDA and CDR2 SQIVND (reference sequence). The CDR3 sequence is 13 residues long. J was trimmed by 5 bases and V by 3 bases; bases with no gene match: 3. For the CDR3, the DNA is TGTGCCAGTAGTATCGACAGGGGCAACGAGCAGTACTTC. Amino acid sequence: CASSIDRGNEQYF.

This clone was observed a few times. This chain connects TRBV6-1 to TRBJ1-2, with D tentatively TRBD1 (5 bases). V lost 1 base to trimming and J lost 4 bases, with 16 bases between them. The CDR3 runs to 16 residues. The germline V gene has CDR1 MNHNS and CDR2 SASEGT. The chain's CDR3 is CASSEGFRGRGYGYTF. For the CDR3, the DNA is TGTGCCAGCAGTGAAGGATTTCGAGGGAGGGGCTATGGCTACACCTTC.